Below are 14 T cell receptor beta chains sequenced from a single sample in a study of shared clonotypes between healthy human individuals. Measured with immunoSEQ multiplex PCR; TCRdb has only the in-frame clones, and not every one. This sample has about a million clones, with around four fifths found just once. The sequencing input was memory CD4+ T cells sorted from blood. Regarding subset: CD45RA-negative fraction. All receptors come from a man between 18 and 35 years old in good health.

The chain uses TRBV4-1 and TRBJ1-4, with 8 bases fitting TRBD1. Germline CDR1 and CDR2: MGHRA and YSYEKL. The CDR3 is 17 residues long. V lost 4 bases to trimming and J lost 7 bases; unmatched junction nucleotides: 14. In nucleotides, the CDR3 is TGCGCCAGCAGCCCAACCCCTCGGACAGGGAGCTTTGAAAAACTGTTTTTT. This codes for CASSPTPRTGSFEKLFF.

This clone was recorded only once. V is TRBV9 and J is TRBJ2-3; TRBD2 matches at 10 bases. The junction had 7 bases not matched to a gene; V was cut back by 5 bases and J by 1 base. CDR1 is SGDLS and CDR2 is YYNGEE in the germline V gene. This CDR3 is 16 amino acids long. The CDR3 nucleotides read TGTGCCAGCAGTCCTAATCTAGCGGGAGGCACAGATACGCAGTATTTT. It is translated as CASSPNLAGGTDTQYF. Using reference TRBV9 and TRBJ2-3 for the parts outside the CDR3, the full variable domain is DSGVTQTPKHLITATGQRVTLRCSPRSGDLSVYWYQQSLDQGLQFLIQYYNGEERAKGNILERFSAQQFPDLHSELNLSSLELGDSALYFCASSPNLAGGTDTQYFGPGTRLTVL.

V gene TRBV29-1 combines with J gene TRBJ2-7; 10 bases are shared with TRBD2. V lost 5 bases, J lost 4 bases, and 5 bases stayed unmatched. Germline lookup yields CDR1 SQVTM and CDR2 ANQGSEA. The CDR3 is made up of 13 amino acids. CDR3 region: CSVQLAGRYEQYF. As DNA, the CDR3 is TGCAGCGTTCAACTAGCGGGACGATACGAGCAGTACTTC.

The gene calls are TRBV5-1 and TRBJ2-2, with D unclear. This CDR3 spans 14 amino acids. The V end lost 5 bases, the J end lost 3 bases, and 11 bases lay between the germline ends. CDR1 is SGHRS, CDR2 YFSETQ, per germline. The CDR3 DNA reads TGCGCCAGCAGAGCCATTTTTGACACCGGGGAGCTGTTTTTT. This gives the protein CASRAIFDTGELFF.

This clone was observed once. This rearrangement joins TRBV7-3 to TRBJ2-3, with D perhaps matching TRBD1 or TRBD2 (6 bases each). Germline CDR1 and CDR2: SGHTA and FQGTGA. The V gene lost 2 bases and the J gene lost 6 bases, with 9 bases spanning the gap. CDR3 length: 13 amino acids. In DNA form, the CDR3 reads TGTGCCAGCAGCTTAGTGGGGGGCGATACGCAGTATTTT. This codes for CASSLVGGDTQYF.

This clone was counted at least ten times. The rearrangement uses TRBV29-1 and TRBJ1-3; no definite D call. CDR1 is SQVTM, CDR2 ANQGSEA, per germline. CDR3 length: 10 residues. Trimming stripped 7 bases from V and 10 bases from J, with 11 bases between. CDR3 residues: CSAVLGTIYF. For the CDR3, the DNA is TGCAGCGCGGTCTTGGGGACCATATATTTT.

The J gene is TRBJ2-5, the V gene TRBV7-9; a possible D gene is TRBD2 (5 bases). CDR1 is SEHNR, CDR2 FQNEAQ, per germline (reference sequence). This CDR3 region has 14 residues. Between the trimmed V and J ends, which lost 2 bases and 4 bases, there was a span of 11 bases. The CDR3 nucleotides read TGTGCCAGCAGCTTAAGAGGGATCTTAGAGACCCAGTACTTC. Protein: CASSLRGILETQYF.

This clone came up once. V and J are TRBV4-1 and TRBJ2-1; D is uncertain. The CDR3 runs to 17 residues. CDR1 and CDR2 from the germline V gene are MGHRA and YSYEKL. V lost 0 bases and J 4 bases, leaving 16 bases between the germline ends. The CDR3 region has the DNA TGCGCCAGCAGCCAAGATCAGACCAAAAACGGGTACAATGAGCAGTTCTTC. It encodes CASSQDQTKNGYNEQFF.

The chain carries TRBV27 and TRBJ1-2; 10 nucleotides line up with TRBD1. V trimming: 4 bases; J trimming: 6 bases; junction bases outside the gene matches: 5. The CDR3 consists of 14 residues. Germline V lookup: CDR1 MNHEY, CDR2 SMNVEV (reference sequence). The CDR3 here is CASSSDRGPHGYTF. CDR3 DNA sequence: TGTGCCAGCAGTTCTGACAGGGGGCCTCATGGCTACACCTTC.

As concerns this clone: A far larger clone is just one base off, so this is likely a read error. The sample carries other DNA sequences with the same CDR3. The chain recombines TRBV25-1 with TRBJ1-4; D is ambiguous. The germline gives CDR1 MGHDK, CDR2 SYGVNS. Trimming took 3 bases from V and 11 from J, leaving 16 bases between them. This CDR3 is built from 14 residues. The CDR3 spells CASSDPGLNEKLFF. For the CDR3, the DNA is TGTGCCAGCAGTGACCCGGGTTTAAACGAGAAACTGTTTTTT.

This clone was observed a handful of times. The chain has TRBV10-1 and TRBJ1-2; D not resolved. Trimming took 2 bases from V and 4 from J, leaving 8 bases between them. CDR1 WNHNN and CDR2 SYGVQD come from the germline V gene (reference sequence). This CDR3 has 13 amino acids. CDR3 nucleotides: TGCGCCAGCAGTGAGGACCTAGCCTATGGCTACACCTTC. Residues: CASSEDLAYGYTF.

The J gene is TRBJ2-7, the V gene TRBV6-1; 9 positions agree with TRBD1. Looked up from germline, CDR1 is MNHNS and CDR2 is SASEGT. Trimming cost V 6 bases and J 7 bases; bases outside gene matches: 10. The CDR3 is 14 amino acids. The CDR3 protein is CASSLQGAVREQYF. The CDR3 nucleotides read TGTGCCAGCAGCCTACAGGGGGCTGTACGGGAGCAGTACTTC.

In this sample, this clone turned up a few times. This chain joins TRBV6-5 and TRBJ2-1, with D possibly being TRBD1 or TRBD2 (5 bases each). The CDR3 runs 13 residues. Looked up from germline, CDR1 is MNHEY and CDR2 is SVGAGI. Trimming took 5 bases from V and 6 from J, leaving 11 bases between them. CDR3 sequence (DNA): TGTGCCAGCAGTACGAGGGACCTCAATGAGCAGTTCTTC. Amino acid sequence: CASSTRDLNEQFF.

The CDR3 is CASSAGPSGGGELFF. CDR3 DNA sequence: TGTGCCAGCAGCGCGGGCCCTAGCGGGGGCGGGGAGCTGTTTTTT. This chain uses TRBV9 with TRBJ2-2, with 10 bases aligning to TRBD2. CDR3 length: 15 amino acids. Germline lookup yields CDR1 SGDLS and CDR2 YYNGEE. The V segment lost 3 bases and the J segment 7 bases; nucleotides outside the gene matches: 6.